A selection of T cell receptor beta chains follows, all from one sample in a study of blood T cell repertoires in COVID-19. Method: immunoSEQ multiplex PCR; TCRdb's copy keeps in-frame clones and lacks some. This table has around 69,000 clones, about 86% appearing once. Sequences were obtained from peripheral blood. Receptor source: a man aged 45-60 years with active COVID-19. Each CDR3 is given with its conserved first and last residue. A D gene is named only where the DNA matches it firmly. Clone size is given for some rows only: seen once, a few or many times, or a class if the clone is expanded.

D: TRBD2; size: .; J: TRBJ2-1; V: TRBV4-1; length: 13; CDR3: CASSQLGLVEQFF
D: TRBD2; size: .; J: TRBJ2-1; V: TRBV7-2; length: 18; CDR3: CASSFASGGISSYNEQFF
D: .; size: .; J: TRBJ2-1; V: TRBV6-5; length: 14; CDR3: CASDGLREPNEQFF
D: TRBD2; size: .; J: TRBJ2-7; V: TRBV9; length: 16; CDR3: CASSVDGSGGQYEQYF
D: TRBD1; size: .; J: TRBJ2-5; V: TRBV19; length: 13; CDR3: CASSGQGWETQYF
D: .; size: .; J: TRBJ1-1; V: TRBV30; length: 13; CDR3: CAWSPGESNEAFF
D: .; size: .; J: TRBJ1-2; V: TRBV4-2; length: 15; CDR3: CASSQANSGNYGYTF
D: .; size: .; J: TRBJ2-3; V: TRBV4-2; length: 17; CDR3: CASSPTIGPRSTDTQYF
D: .; size: .; J: TRBJ2-5; V: TRBV3-1/TRBV3-2; length: 14; CDR3: CASSQDRHRETQYF
D: .; size: .; J: TRBJ2-1; V: TRBV7-2; length: 15; CDR3: CASSLGRVTYNEQFF
D: TRBD2; size: .; J: TRBJ2-1; V: TRBV6-1; length: 17; CDR3: CASSEHLGGGSYNEQFF
D: TRBD1; size: once; J: TRBJ1-5; V: TRBV9; length: 17; CDR3: CASSVRQGGLLNQPQHF
D: .; size: once; J: TRBJ1-1; V: TRBV6-1; length: 14; CDR3: CASSEWTVNTEAFF
D: .; size: .; J: TRBJ1-5; V: TRBV6-5; length: 14; CDR3: CASTQREGNQPQHF
D: TRBD2; size: .; J: TRBJ2-5; V: TRBV3-1/TRBV3-2; length: 16; CDR3: CASSQERRRGVETQYF
D: .; size: .; J: TRBJ1-1; V: TRBV5-6; length: 11; CDR3: CASSFRTEAFF
D: .; size: .; J: TRBJ2-7; V: TRBV5-1; length: 15; CDR3: CASSLISGRSYEQYF
D: .; size: .; J: TRBJ1-2; V: TRBV9; length: 13; CDR3: CASSVDLNYGYTF
D: TRBD2; size: .; J: TRBJ2-1; V: TRBV7-9; length: 15; CDR3: CASSLGSGSRDEQFF
D: .; size: .; J: TRBJ1-1; V: TRBV5-4; length: 13; CDR3: CASSLRGSTEAFF
D: .; size: .; J: TRBJ2-1; V: TRBV3-1/TRBV3-2; length: 14; CDR3: CASGAGTYYNEQFF
D: .; size: .; J: TRBJ1-2; V: TRBV6-6; length: 14; CDR3: CATDRSGEGNGYTF
D: TRBD2; size: .; J: TRBJ2-1; V: TRBV11-2; length: 18; CDR3: CASSSWGKRGASYNEQFF
D: .; size: .; J: TRBJ1-1; V: TRBV6-6; length: 13; CDR3: CASSLRSNTEAFF
D: .; size: .; J: TRBJ2-7; V: TRBV28; length: 13; CDR3: CASRLSSTYEQYF
D: .; size: .; J: TRBJ2-1; V: TRBV3-1/TRBV3-2; length: 15; CDR3: CASSQDWLLYNEQFF
D: .; size: .; J: TRBJ2-5; V: TRBV7-9; length: 12; CDR3: CASSFSAETQYF
D: .; size: .; J: TRBJ2-5; V: TRBV6-6; length: 15; CDR3: CASSYPRPQQETQYF
D: .; size: .; J: TRBJ2-7; V: TRBV5-5; length: 15; CDR3: CASSFSGGYSYEQYF
D: .; size: .; J: TRBJ1-5; V: TRBV5-5; length: 16; CDR3: CASSLTAGYSNQPQHF
D: .; size: .; J: TRBJ2-1; V: TRBV5-6; length: 15; CDR3: CASTLGLGRTKEQFF
D: .; size: .; J: TRBJ2-5; V: TRBV5-5; length: 13; CDR3: CASSVDRIETQYF
D: .; size: .; J: TRBJ2-1; V: TRBV7-2; length: 14; CDR3: CASSVYRSYNEQFF
D: .; size: .; J: TRBJ2-1; V: TRBV6-2/TRBV6-3; length: 11; CDR3: CASSDTIEQFF
D: TRBD1; size: .; J: TRBJ1-2; V: TRBV9; length: 15; CDR3: CASSLGDSGSYGYTF
D: .; size: .; J: TRBJ2-2; V: TRBV6-5; length: 12; CDR3: CASKSNTGELFF
D: TRBD2; size: .; J: TRBJ2-1; V: TRBV27; length: 14; CDR3: CASSWTSGYNEQFF
D: TRBD1; size: .; J: TRBJ1-1; V: TRBV27; length: 14; CDR3: CASRKGQGATEAFF
D: .; size: once; J: TRBJ2-7; V: TRBV19; length: 13; CDR3: CASTPGGANEQYF
D: .; size: .; J: TRBJ2-3; V: TRBV12-3/TRBV12-4; length: 13; CDR3: CASSPAPGGTQYF
D: TRBD1; size: .; J: TRBJ2-2; V: TRBV6-1; length: 17; CDR3: CASSEARHRGNTGELFF
D: .; size: .; J: TRBJ1-5; V: TRBV18; length: 16; CDR3: CASSPDRVYSNQPQHF
D: .; size: .; J: TRBJ1-5; V: TRBV5-6; length: 18; CDR3: CASSPRAQGRYSNQPQHF
D: .; size: once; J: TRBJ2-6; V: TRBV18; length: 16; CDR3: CASSPPTGTGANVLTF
D: TRBD1; size: .; J: TRBJ1-1; V: TRBV3-1/TRBV3-2; length: 16; CDR3: CASSTGTGNMNTEAFF
D: .; size: .; J: TRBJ1-3; V: TRBV6-1; length: 15; CDR3: CASSEANAGGNTIYF
D: .; size: .; J: TRBJ2-2; V: TRBV7-8; length: 14; CDR3: CASSGGSIAGELFF
D: .; size: .; J: TRBJ2-5; V: TRBV19; length: 13; CDR3: CASSISLVEAQYF
D: TRBD2; size: .; J: TRBJ2-2; V: TRBV29-1; length: 13; CDR3: CSVLAGFSGELFF
D: .; size: .; J: TRBJ2-5; V: TRBV28; length: 16; CDR3: CASSLEAPRQSETQYF
D: TRBD2; size: .; J: TRBJ2-3; V: TRBV7-7; length: 15; CDR3: CASSATSGGADTQYF
D: .; size: once; J: TRBJ2-1; V: TRBV12-3/TRBV12-4; length: 12; CDR3: CASSLAPTSQFF
D: .; size: .; J: TRBJ2-5; V: TRBV3-1/TRBV3-2; length: 17; CDR3: CASSLPGGGDLQETQYF
D: TRBD1; size: .; J: TRBJ1-1; V: TRBV6-5; length: 15; CDR3: CASSYGSQGDTEAFF
D: .; size: .; J: TRBJ1-1; V: TRBV5-6; length: 14; CDR3: CASTTDTSGTEAFF